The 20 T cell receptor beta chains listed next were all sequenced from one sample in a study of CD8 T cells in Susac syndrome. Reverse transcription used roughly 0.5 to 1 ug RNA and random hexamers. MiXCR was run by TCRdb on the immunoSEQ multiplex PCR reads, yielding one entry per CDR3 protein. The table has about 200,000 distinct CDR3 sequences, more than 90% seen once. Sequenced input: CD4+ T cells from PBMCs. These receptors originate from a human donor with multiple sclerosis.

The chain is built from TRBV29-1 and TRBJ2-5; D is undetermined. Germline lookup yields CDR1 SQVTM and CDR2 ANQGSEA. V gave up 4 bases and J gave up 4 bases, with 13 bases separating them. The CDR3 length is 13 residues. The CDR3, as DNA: TGCAGCGTTGGGAACCGCAAAAGAGAGACCCAGTACTTC. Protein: CSVGNRKRETQYF.

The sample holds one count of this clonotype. The CDR3: CASSVQGGDQPQHF. As DNA, the CDR3 is TGTGCCAGCAGTGTACAGGGGGGGGATCAGCCCCAGCATTTT. This rearrangement joins TRBV2 to TRBJ1-5; 8 bases line up with TRBD1. The trim removed 4 bases at V and 5 bases at J, leaving 4 bases unmatched. CDR3 length: 14 residues. Germline V gene sequence: CDR1 SNHLY, CDR2 FYNNEI.

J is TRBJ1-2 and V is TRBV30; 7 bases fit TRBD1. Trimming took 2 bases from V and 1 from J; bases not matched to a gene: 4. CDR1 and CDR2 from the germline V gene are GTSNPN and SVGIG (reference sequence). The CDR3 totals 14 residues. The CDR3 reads CAWSSGQNNYGYTF. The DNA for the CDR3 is TGTGCCTGGAGTTCGGGACAGAATAACTATGGCTACACCTTC.

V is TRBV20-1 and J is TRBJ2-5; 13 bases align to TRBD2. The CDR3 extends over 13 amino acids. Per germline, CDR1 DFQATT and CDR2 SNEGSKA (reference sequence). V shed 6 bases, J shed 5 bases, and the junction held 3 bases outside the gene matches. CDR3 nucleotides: TGCAGTGCCGGACTAGCGGGGGCCGAGACCCAGTACTTC. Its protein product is CSAGLAGAETQYF.

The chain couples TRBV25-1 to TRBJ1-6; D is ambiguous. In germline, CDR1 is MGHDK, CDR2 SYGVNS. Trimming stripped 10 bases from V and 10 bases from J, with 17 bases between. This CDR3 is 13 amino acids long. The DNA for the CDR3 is TGTGCCACCGTGGGATTTTTCGGGTCACCCCTCCACTTT. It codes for CATVGFFGSPLHF.

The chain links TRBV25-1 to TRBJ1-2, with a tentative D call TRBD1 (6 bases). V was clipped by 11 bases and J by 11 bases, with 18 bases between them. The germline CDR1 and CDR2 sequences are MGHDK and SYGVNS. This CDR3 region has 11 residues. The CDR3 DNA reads TGTGCCTCAACCGGGGGGCGACGGTACACCTTC. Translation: CASTGGRRYTF.

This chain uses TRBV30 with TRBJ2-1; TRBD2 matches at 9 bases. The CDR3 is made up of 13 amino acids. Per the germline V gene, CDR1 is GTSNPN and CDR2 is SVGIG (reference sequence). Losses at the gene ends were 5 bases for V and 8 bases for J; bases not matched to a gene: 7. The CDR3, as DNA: TGTGCCTGGGAGCGGGGGGTAGCCTATGAGCAGTTCTTC. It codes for CAWERGVAYEQFF.

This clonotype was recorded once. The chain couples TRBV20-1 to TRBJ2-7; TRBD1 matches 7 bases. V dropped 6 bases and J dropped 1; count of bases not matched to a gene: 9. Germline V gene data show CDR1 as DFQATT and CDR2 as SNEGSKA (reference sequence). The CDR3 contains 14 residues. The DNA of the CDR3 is TGCAGTGCCTCGCCCGACAGGGATTCCTACGAGCAGTACTTC. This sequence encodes CSASPDRDSYEQYF.

CDR3 loop: CASTPGTEVSPLHF. Here the CDR3 DNA reads TGTGCCAGCACCCCCGGGACGGAAGTGTCACCCCTCCACTTT. The chain recombines TRBV2 with TRBJ1-6, with D perhaps matching TRBD1 (5 bases). The CDR3 runs 14 residues. Deletions cut 7 bases from V and 10 bases from J, with 17 bases between. Germline CDR1 SNHLY, CDR2 FYNNEI. The whole variable domain, filled in from reference TRBV2 and TRBJ1-6, reads EPEVTQTPSHQVTQMGQEVILRCVPISNHLYFYWYRQILGQKVEFLVSFYNNEISEKSEIFDDQFSVERPDGSNFTLKIRSTKLEDSAMYFCASTPGTEVSPLHFGNGTRLTVT.

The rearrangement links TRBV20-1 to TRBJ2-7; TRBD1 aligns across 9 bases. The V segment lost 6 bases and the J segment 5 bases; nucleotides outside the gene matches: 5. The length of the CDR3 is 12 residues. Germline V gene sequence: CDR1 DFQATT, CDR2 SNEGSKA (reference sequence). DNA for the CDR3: TGCAGTGCCCGGACAGGGGTAGACGAGCAGTACTTC. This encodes CSARTGVDEQYF.

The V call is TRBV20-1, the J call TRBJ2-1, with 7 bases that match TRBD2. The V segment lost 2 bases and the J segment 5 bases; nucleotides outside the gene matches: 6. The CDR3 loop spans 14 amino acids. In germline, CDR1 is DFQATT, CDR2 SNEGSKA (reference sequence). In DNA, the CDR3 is TGCAGTGCTAGAAGATTCGGGACTAACAATGAGCAGTTCTTC. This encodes CSARRFGTNNEQFF.

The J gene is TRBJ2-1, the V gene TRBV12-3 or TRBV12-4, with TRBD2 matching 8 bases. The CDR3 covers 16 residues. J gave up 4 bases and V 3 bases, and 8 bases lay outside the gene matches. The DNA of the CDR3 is TGTGCCAGCAGTTTGTGGGTTAGCGGGGTTTACAATGAGCAGTTCTTC. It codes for CASSLWVSGVYNEQFF.

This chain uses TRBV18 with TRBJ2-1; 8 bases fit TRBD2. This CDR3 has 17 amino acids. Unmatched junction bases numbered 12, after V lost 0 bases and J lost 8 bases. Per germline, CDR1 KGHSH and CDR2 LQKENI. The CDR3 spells CASSPPFSGRARDEQFF. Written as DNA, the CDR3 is TGTGCCAGCTCACCACCCTTTTCCGGGAGGGCCCGGGATGAGCAGTTCTTC. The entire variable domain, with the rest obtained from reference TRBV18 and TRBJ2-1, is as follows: NAGVMQNPRHLVRRRGQEARLRCSPMKGHSHVYWYRQLPEEGLKFMVYLQKENIIDESGMPKERFSAEFPKEGPSILRIQQVVRGDSAAYFCASSPPFSGRARDEQFFGPGTRLTVL.

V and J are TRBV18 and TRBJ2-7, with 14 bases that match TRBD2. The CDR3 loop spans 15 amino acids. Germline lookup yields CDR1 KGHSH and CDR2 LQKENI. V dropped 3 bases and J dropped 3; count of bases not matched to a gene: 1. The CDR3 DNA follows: TGTGCCAGCTCACCCGGGACTAGCGGGAGCTACGAGCAGTACTTC. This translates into CASSPGTSGSYEQYF.

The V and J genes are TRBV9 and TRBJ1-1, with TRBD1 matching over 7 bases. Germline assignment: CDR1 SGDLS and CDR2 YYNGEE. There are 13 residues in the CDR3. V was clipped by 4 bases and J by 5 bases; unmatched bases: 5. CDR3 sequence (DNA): TGTGCCAGCAGCCCCACAGGGGTTACTGAAGCTTTCTTT. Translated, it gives CASSPTGVTEAFF. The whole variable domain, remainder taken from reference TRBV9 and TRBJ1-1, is DSGVTQTPKHLITATGQRVTLRCSPRSGDLSVYWYQQSLDQGLQFLIQYYNGEERAKGNILERFSAQQFPDLHSELNLSSLELGDSALYFCASSPTGVTEAFFGQGTRLTVV.

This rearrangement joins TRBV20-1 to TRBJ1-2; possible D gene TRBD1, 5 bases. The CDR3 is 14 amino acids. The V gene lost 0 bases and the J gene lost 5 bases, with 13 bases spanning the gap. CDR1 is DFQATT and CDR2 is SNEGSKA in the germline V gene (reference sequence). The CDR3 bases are TGCAGTGCTAGAGAGGCCAGGGCCGGGTATGGCTACACCTTC. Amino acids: CSAREARAGYGYTF.

The CDR3 DNA follows: TGTGCCAGCAGTCCCTTGGGGGGCGTAGGTCGGGAGCAGTACTTC. Protein product: CASSPLGGVGREQYF. This chain joins TRBV6-5 and TRBJ2-7, with D perhaps assigned TRBD1 or TRBD2 (6 bases each). V lost 5 bases and J 7 bases, leaving 21 bases between the germline ends. CDR1 is MNHEY, CDR2 SVGAGI, per germline. CDR3 length: 15 residues.

CDR3 DNA sequence: TGTGCCAGCAGCTTTACAAGTAACACTGAAGCTTTCTTT. This encodes CASSFTSNTEAFF. The rearrangement joins TRBV7-9 to TRBJ1-1; D is ambiguous. This CDR3 has 13 amino acids. Germline assignment: CDR1 SEHNR and CDR2 FQNEAQ (reference sequence). Between the trimmed V and J ends, which lost 3 bases and 2 bases, there was a span of 7 bases.

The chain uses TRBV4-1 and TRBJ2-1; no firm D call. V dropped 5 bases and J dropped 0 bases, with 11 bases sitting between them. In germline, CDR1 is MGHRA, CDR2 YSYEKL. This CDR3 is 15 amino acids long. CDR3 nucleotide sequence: TGCGCCAGCAGCGGGCGAGTGGGCTCCTACAATGAGCAGTTCTTC. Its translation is CASSGRVGSYNEQFF.

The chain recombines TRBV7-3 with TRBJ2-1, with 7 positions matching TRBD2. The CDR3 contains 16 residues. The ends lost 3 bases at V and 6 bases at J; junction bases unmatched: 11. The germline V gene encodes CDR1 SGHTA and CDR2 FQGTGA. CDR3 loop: CASSLYEGGPGNEQFF. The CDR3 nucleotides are TGTGCCAGCAGCTTGTATGAGGGAGGGCCCGGCAATGAGCAGTTCTTC. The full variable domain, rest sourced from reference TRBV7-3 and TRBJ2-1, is GAGVSQTPSNKVTEKGKYVELRCDPISGHTALYWYRQSLGQGPEFLIYFQGTGAADDSGLPNDRFFAVRPEGSVSTLKIQRTERGDSAVYLCASSLYEGGPGNEQFFGPGTRLTVL.